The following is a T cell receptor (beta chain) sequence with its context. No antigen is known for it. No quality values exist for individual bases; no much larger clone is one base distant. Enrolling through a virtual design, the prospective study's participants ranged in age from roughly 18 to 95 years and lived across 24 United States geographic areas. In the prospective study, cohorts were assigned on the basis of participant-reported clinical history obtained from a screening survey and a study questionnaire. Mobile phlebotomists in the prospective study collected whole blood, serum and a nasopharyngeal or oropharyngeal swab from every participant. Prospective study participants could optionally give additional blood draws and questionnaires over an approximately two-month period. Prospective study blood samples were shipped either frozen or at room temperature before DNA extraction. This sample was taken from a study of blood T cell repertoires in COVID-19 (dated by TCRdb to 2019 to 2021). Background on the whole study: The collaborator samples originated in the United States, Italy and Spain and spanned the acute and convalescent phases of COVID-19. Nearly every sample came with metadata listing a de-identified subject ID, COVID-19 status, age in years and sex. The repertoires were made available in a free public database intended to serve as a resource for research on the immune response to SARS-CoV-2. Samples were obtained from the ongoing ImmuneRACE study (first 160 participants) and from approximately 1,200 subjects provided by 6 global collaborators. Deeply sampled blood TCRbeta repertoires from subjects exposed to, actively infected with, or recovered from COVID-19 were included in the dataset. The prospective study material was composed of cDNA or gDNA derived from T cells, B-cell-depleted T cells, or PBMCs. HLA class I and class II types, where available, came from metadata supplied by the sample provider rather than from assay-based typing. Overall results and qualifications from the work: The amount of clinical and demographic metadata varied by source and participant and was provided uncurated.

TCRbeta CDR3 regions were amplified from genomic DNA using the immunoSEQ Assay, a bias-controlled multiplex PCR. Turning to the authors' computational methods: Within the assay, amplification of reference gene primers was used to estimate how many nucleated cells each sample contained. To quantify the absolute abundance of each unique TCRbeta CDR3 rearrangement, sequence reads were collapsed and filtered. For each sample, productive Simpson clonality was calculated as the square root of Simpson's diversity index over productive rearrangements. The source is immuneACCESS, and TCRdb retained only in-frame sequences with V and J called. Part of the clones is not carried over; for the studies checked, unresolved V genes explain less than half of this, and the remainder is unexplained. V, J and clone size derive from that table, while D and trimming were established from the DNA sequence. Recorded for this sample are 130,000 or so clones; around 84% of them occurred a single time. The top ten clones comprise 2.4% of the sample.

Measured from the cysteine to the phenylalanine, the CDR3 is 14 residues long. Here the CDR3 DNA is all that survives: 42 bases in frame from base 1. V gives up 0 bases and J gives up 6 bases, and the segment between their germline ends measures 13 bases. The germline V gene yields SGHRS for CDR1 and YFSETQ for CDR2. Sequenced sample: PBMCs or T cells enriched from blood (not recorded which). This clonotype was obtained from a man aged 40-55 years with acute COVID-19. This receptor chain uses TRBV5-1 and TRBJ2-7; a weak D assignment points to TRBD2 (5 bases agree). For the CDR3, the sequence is CASSLVGAATEQYF. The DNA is TGCGCCAGCAGCTTGGTTGGAGCGGCAACCGAGCAGTACTTC.